This entry concerns a single T cell receptor (beta chain). This record comes from a study of human T cells and chemical hapten exposure. Study-level background: Mostly female, the patients presented with alopecia areata, totalis or universalis.

V lost 1 base and J lost 0, with 7 bases in between. The CDR3 consists of 15 residues. Germline CDR1 reads MGHRA; CDR2 reads YSYEKL. This sample's time point: patch test 3, about 24 weeks after DPC sensitization. As for treatment: therapeutic diphenylcyclopropenone sensitization with weekly scalp DPC. TCRdb called the RACE reads again in MiXCR, with one record for every CDR3 protein. The sample consists of 180,000 or so distinct CDR3 sequences, around a quarter of them appearing once. The receptor was isolated from a woman between 40 and 50 years old with alopecia areata. Some clones in this sample may be carry-over from other donors' samples. The sample was whole blood, taken in connection with sensitization to the hapten diphenylcyclopropenone (DPC). The chain joins TRBV4-1 to TRBJ1-3; D unresolved. Written as DNA, the CDR3 is TGCGCCAGCAGCCAAGGCAGCCGCTCTGGAAACACCATATATTTT. This codes for CASSQGSRSGNTIYF.